The 26 T cell receptor beta chains presented below share a single source sample, sequenced in a study of T cell changes during pregnancy in multiple sclerosis. The table came from immunoSEQ multiplex PCR; TCRdb's copy has only in-frame clones and leaves some out. The sample has some 52,000 clones, approximately 94% seen once. Sequencing was performed on CD4+ T cells from peripheral blood mononuclear cells, taken before pregnancy. These receptors all stem from a female donor with multiple sclerosis, enrolled in a pregnancy study.

J is TRBJ2-1 and V is TRBV5-4, with 7 bases identical to TRBD2. The CDR3 totals 15 residues. Germline-derived CDR1 and CDR2 are SGHNT and YYREEE (reference sequence). Trimming removed 4 bases from V and 5 bases from J; junction bases left unmatched: 9. DNA for the CDR3: TGTGCCAGCAGCACTCCTAGCGGCCGTGACAATGAGCAGTTCTTC. Its protein product is CASSTPSGRDNEQFF.

This chain connects TRBV11-3 to TRBJ2-1, with 8 bases that match TRBD2. The V gene end was trimmed by 1 base and the J gene end by 2 bases; junction bases not matched to a gene: 1. The germline gives CDR1 SGHNT, CDR2 YENEEA. The CDR3 sequence is 15 residues long. The CDR3 reads CASSLGTSPYNEQFF. CDR3 coding DNA: TGTGCCAGCAGCTTAGGGACTAGCCCCTACAATGAGCAGTTCTTC. Using reference TRBV11-3 and TRBJ2-1 for the parts outside the CDR3, the full variable domain is EAGVVQSPRYKIIEKKQPVAFWCNPISGHNTLYWYLQNLGQGPELLIRYENEEAVDDSQLPKDRFSAERLKGVDSTLKIQPAELGDSAVYLCASSLGTSPYNEQFFGPGTRLTVL.

CDR3 in amino acids: CASSSIPGLSFYEQYF. In nucleotides, the CDR3 is TGTGCCAGCAGTTCCATACCGGGACTCTCTTTCTACGAGCAGTACTTC. The chain uses TRBV27 and TRBJ2-7, with D maybe TRBD2 (6 bases). Germline values: CDR1 MNHEY, CDR2 SMNVEV (reference sequence). The CDR3 totals 16 residues. V was clipped by 4 bases and J by 3 bases, with 19 bases between them.

V usage is TRBV6-1 and J usage is TRBJ2-2; 14 bases align to TRBD2. The CDR3 is made up of 19 amino acids. V shed 3 bases and J 6 bases; nucleotides not matched to a gene: 12. Germline CDR1 and CDR2: MNHNS and SASEGT. CDR3 DNA sequence: TGTGCCAGCAGTGACACCCGGACTAGCGGGAGGAGGTCGGCCGGGGAGCTGTTTTTT. Amino acids: CASSDTRTSGRRSAGELFF.

The rearrangement joins TRBV20-1 to TRBJ1-2; D may be TRBD1 (6 bases). CDR1 DFQATT and CDR2 SNEGSKA come from the germline V gene (reference sequence). V gave up 6 bases and J gave up 8 bases, with 13 bases separating them. The CDR3 is 11 amino acids. The DNA of the CDR3 is TGCAGTGCGTACACAGGGTCCGGCTACACCTTC. Its protein is CSAYTGSGYTF.

The V call is TRBV18, the J call TRBJ2-2; 15 bases match TRBD2. Germline lookup yields CDR1 KGHSH and CDR2 LQKENI. This CDR3 has 18 residues. Trimming removed 0 bases from V and 5 bases from J; junction bases left unmatched: 4. CDR3 coding DNA: TGTGCCAGCTCACCACCCGGACTAGCGGGAGGGCGTACCGGGGAGCTGTTTTTT. Translating gives CASSPPGLAGGRTGELFF.

This chain links TRBV28 with TRBJ1-3; 8 bases are a match to TRBD1. This CDR3 has 14 residues. Germline V CDR1 and CDR2: MDHEN, SYDVKM. V gave up 8 bases and J gave up 5 bases; unmatched junction bases: 8. The CDR3 sequence is CASRGQGRRNTIYF. CDR3 sequence (DNA): TGTGCCAGCCGTGGACAGGGTAGGCGAAACACCATATATTTT.

V and J are TRBV4-1 and TRBJ1-3, with D possibly being TRBD1 (5 bases). CDR1 and CDR2 (germline): MGHRA, YSYEKL. The CDR3 consists of 16 residues. V lost 2 bases and J lost 1, with 12 bases in between. DNA of the CDR3: TGCGCCAGCAGCCAACCGACGACAGCGTCTGGAAACACCATATATTTT. It codes for CASSQPTTASGNTIYF.

The rearrangement joins TRBV5-4 to TRBJ2-1; maybe TRBD2 (5 bases). The V end lost 4 bases, the J end lost 8 bases, and 10 bases lay between the germline ends. The CDR3 has 12 residues. Germline V gives CDR1 SGHNT, CDR2 YYREEE (reference sequence). The CDR3 bases are TGTGCCAGCAGCGAGCGGCTGGATGAGCAGTTCTTC. It is translated as CASSERLDEQFF.

CDR3 DNA sequence: TGTGCCAGCAGCTTAGTGTCCAGGGACAATGGCTACACCTTC. It encodes CASSLVSRDNGYTF. The chain joins TRBV7-2 to TRBJ1-2, with D possibly matching TRBD1 (6 bases). The CDR3 loop spans 14 amino acids. In germline, CDR1 is SGHTA, CDR2 FQGNSA. Trimming pared 1 base from V and 6 bases from J, leaving 12 bases between.

This chain links TRBV6-1 with TRBJ2-5; TRBD2 aligns across 8 bases. Looked up from germline, CDR1 is MNHNS and CDR2 is SASEGT. The junction had 6 bases not matched to a gene; V was cut back by 0 bases and J by 3 bases. The CDR3 contains 16 residues. CDR3 protein: CASSEAVAGRKETQYF. The CDR3 DNA reads TGTGCCAGCAGTGAAGCAGTAGCGGGAAGAAAAGAGACCCAGTACTTC.

The rearrangement links TRBV5-1 to TRBJ2-7, with 10 bases lining up with TRBD2. V was clipped by 2 bases and J by 6 bases; unmatched bases: 8. The CDR3 sequence is 15 residues long. CDR1 is SGHRS and CDR2 is YFSETQ in the germline V gene. The CDR3 protein is CASSFSLAGVSEQYF. The CDR3, as DNA: TGCGCCAGCAGCTTTTCCCTAGCGGGAGTCAGCGAGCAGTACTTC.

The chain uses TRBV30 and TRBJ2-1; D is perhaps TRBD2 (5 bases). CDR3 length: 12 amino acids. Per germline, CDR1 GTSNPN and CDR2 SVGIG (reference sequence). Trimming left V 2 bases short and J 13 bases short, with 15 bases between. Here the CDR3 DNA reads TGTGCCTGGAGTTGGACTGGAACGGACCAGTTCTTC. As protein: CAWSWTGTDQFF.

J is TRBJ2-5 and V is TRBV7-2; possibly TRBD2 for D (6 bases). The CDR3 consists of 15 residues. V was clipped by 2 bases and J by 2 bases, with 12 bases between them. The V gene's germline CDR1 is SGHTA and CDR2 FQGNSA. The CDR3, as DNA: TGTGCCAGCAGCTTAATGTTGGGACTGCAAGAGACCCAGTACTTC. Its translation: CASSLMLGLQETQYF.

The rearrangement uses TRBV30 and TRBJ1-5; a weak D match, TRBD1 (5 bases). Trimming pared 1 base from V and 4 bases from J, leaving 17 bases between. Germline assignment: CDR1 GTSNPN and CDR2 SVGIG (reference sequence). The CDR3 length is 16 residues. CDR3 coding DNA: TGTGCCTGGAGTGAGGCTCAGGGAATCGCTAATCAGCCCCAGCATTTT. Translated: CAWSEAQGIANQPQHF.

J is TRBJ2-7 and V is TRBV7-2; D is unresolved. There are 11 residues in the CDR3. The V end was cut by 3 bases, the J end by 2 bases, with 2 bases between. CDR1 is SGHTA and CDR2 is FQGNSA in the germline V gene. The DNA for the CDR3 is TGTGCCAGCAGCTTCGCCTACGAGCAGTACTTC. Amino acids: CASSFAYEQYF. Combining the CDR3 with reference TRBV7-2 and TRBJ2-7 gives the whole variable domain GAGVSQSPSNKVTEKGKDVELRCDPISGHTALYWYRQSLGQGLEFLIYFQGNSAPDKSGLPSDRFSAERTGGSVSTLTIQRTQQEDSAVYLCASSFAYEQYFGPGTRLTVT.

This chain joins TRBV15 and TRBJ2-7, with unresolved D. Trimming removed 3 bases at V and 6 bases at J, with 9 bases between. The CDR3 sequence is 12 residues long. The V gene's germline CDR1 is LNHNV and CDR2 YYDKDF (reference sequence). The CDR3 is CATSSRGSEQYF. The DNA of the CDR3 is TGTGCCACCAGCAGCCGAGGAAGCGAGCAGTACTTC.

J is TRBJ2-3 and V is TRBV29-1; 8 nucleotides match TRBD1. Germline V gene sequence: CDR1 SQVTM, CDR2 ANQGSEA. V lost 4 bases to trimming and J lost 4 bases; unmatched junction nucleotides: 4. The CDR3 extends over 13 amino acids. The CDR3 coding sequence is TGCAGCGTTGCGGACAGGGCGGCAGATACGCAGTATTTT. It codes for CSVADRAADTQYF.

The chain is built from TRBV5-4 and TRBJ2-5; TRBD1 matches 11 bases. Germline values: CDR1 SGHNT, CDR2 YYREEE (reference sequence). The V segment lost 4 bases and the J segment 5 bases; nucleotides outside the gene matches: 7. CDR3 length: 15 residues. The DNA for the CDR3 is TGTGCCAGCAGCCTGGACAGGGGGCGCGTGGAGACCCAGTACTTC. This translates into CASSLDRGRVETQYF.

The count of this clone is one. The chain recombines TRBV7-9 with TRBJ2-7; 14 nucleotides match TRBD2. The junction had 2 bases not matched to a gene; V was cut back by 4 bases and J by 3 bases. Germline V lookup: CDR1 SEHNR, CDR2 FQNEAQ (reference sequence). The CDR3 contains 15 residues. The CDR3 DNA sequence: TGTGCCAGCAGCTCTGGGACTAGCGGGGGCTACGAGCAGTACTTC. Protein sequence: CASSSGTSGGYEQYF.

This rearrangement joins TRBV4-1 to TRBJ2-2; D unclear. Germline CDR1 and CDR2: MGHRA and YSYEKL. The CDR3 is 14 amino acids. V lost 1 base, J lost 3 bases, and 6 bases lay in between. CDR3 bases: TGCGCCAGCAGCCAAGGCGAGTACACCGGGGAGCTGTTTTTT. Amino acids: CASSQGEYTGELFF.

The chain is built from TRBV18 and TRBJ2-1; TRBD2 matches 12 bases. Germline trimming cut 6 bases from V and 6 bases from J; bases unmatched to any gene: 6. Germline CDR1 KGHSH, CDR2 LQKENI. The CDR3 has 15 residues. The CDR3 sequence: CASSPTSGSINEQFF. In nucleotides, the CDR3 is TGTGCCAGCTCTCCGACTAGCGGGAGCATCAATGAGCAGTTCTTC.

The chain combines TRBV7-2 with TRBJ2-5; 10 nucleotides match TRBD2. CDR3 length: 13 amino acids. The germline CDR1 and CDR2 sequences are SGHTA and FQGNSA. The CDR3 loop reads CASGRPLQETQYF. The CDR3 DNA is TGTGCTAGCGGGAGGCCATTACAAGAGACCCAGTACTTC.

The CDR3 reads CASSERTGPEAFF. In DNA form, the CDR3 reads TGTGCCAGCAGTGAACGAACAGGGCCTGAAGCTTTCTTT. The gene calls are TRBV6-1 and TRBJ1-1; D might be TRBD1 (6 bases). Between the trimmed V and J ends, which lost 2 bases and 6 bases, there was a span of 10 bases. CDR1 is MNHNS and CDR2 is SASEGT in the germline V gene. The CDR3 covers 13 residues.

CDR3 protein: CASSMERLAVGLNTGELFF. CDR3 in DNA: TGTGCCAGTAGTATGGAAAGACTAGCGGTGGGGTTGAACACCGGGGAGCTGTTTTTT. The rearrangement uses TRBV19 and TRBJ2-2; 9 positions agree with TRBD2. Germline V gives CDR1 LNHDA, CDR2 SQIVND (reference sequence). The junction had 12 bases not matched to a gene; V was cut back by 3 bases and J by 1 base. The CDR3 consists of 19 residues.

V usage is TRBV7-8 and J usage is TRBJ1-3; TRBD1 is a possible D gene (6 bases). Trimming shortened V by 1 base and J by 1 base, and 11 bases separated the two germline ends. The CDR3 contains 16 residues. Looked up from germline, CDR1 is SGHVS and CDR2 is FQNEAQ. The CDR3 nucleotides read TGTGCCAGCAGCTTAGTGGGGAGGGGGTCTGGAAACACCATATATTTT. Its translation: CASSLVGRGSGNTIYF.